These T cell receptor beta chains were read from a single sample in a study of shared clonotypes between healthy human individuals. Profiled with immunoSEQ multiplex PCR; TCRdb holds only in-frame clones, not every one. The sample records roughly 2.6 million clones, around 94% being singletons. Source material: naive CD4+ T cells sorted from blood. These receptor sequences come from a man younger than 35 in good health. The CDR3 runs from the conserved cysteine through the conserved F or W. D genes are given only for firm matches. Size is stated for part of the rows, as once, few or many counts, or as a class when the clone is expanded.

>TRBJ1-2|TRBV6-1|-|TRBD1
TGTGCCAGCAGAAAATACAGGGGGCCTGATTATGGCTACACCTTC
CASRKYRGPDYGYTF
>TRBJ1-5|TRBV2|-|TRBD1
TGTGCCAGCAGCCCCGGGACAGAAACGAATCAGCCCCAGCATTTT
CASSPGTETNQPQHF
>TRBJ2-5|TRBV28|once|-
TGTGCCAGCAGTTTAACGCAGGCCCAAGAGACCCAGTACTTC
CASSLTQAQETQYF
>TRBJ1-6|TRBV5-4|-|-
TGTGCCAGCAGCTTGGACAGCATCCAAGGGTCCCTCCACTTT
CASSLDSIQGSLHF
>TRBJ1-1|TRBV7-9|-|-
TGTGCCAGCAGCGTTCAGGGAAACACTGAAGCTTTCTTT
CASSVQGNTEAFF
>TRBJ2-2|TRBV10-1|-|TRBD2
TGCGCCAGCAGTACCGGGACTAGCGGGGGGGCGAACACCGGGGAGCTGTTTTTT
CASSTGTSGGANTGELFF
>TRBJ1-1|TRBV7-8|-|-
TGTGCCAGCAGCTTAGCGTGGAACACTGAAGCTTTCTTT
CASSLAWNTEAFF
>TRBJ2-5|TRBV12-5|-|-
TGTGCTAGTGGTTTGGTGTTAAGGGCTAGACAAGAGACCCAGTACTTC
CASGLVLRARQETQYF
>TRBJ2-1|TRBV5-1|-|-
TGCGCCAGCAGCTCCGTTGACGGATCCTACAATGAGCAGTTCTTC
CASSSVDGSYNEQFF
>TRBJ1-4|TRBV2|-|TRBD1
TGTGCCAGCAGTGCGGAGACAGGGCGGAATGAAAAACTGTTTTTT
CASSAETGRNEKLFF
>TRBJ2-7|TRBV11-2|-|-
TGTGCCAGCAGCCCGAGGCCAGGGACCCCCACGTTACAGTACTTC
CASSPRPGTPTLQYF
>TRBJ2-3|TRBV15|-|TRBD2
TGTGCCACCGCGGGAGGGCCGGCAAAAGATACGCAGTATTTT
CATAGGPAKDTQYF
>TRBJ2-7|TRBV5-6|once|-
TGTGCCAGCAGCCGGTTGGCGGGCTACGAGCAGTACTTC
CASSRLAGYEQYF